This TCR beta chain was sequenced in a study of OX40 agonist ivuxolimab in advanced cancers. Assay: immunoSEQ multiplex PCR; the TCRdb copy retains only in-frame clones and omits some. The data hold over 60,000 clones, with approximately 91% observed a single time. The CDR3 totals 15 residues. The trim removed 2 bases at V and 5 bases at J, leaving 3 bases unmatched. The V gene's germline CDR1 is ENHRY and CDR2 SYGVKD. This specimen consisted of CD4+ or CD8+ T cells sorted from blood, obtained in a trial of the OX40 agonist ivuxolimab. This clonotype originated in an adult with an advanced solid tumor such as melanoma, head and neck, liver or kidney cancer. The chain links TRBV10-3 to TRBJ2-7; 13 nucleotides align to TRBD2. This CDR3 is CAISEGLAGVDEQYF. CDR3 nucleotide sequence: TGTGCCATCAGTGAGGGACTAGCGGGAGTAGACGAGCAGTACTTC.